This T cell receptor (beta chain) was sequenced during a study of patients and donors after allogeneic stem cell transplantation. TCRdb called the RT-PCR reads again in MiXCR, with one record for every CDR3 protein. Here the sample spans about 200,000 distinct CDR3 sequences, 38% being singletons. Trimming shortened V by 0 bases and J by 1 base, and 10 bases separated the two germline ends. The CDR3 is 16 amino acids. Germline lookup yields CDR1 LGHNA and CDR2 YSLEER. Sample: blood, either unsorted or a sorted T cell fraction (not recorded which). This clonotype originated in a human donor who was either an allogeneic HSCT recipient or a stem cell or donor lymphocyte infusion donor (not recorded which). It is not recorded whose cells these are; they may come from a transplant donor. The chain joins TRBV4-3 to TRBJ2-1; no firm D call. The CDR3 DNA follows: TGCGCCAGCAGCCAAGACCGAAAGGGTTCCTACAATGAGCAGTTCTTC. Protein sequence: CASSQDRKGSYNEQFF.